This T cell receptor beta chain emerged from a study of shared clonotypes between healthy human individuals. Study observations and caveats: There were few donors, and this limited the genetic and exposure-history diversity represented.

CDR3 size: 15 residues. Germline V gives CDR1 LNHDA, CDR2 SQIVND (reference sequence). V gave up 5 bases and J gave up 1 base, with 12 bases separating them. Remarks on this clone: Its target is unknown.

In the naive CD8 group, cells lacked CD45RO and were positively selected for CCR7, so terminally differentiated effector memory CD45RA+ cells were left out. TCRdb keeps only in-frame clones here, not all; method: immunoSEQ multiplex PCR. The data show millions of clones, with roughly 94% seen just once and 0.85% to 1.3% held by the top ten. V usage is TRBV19 and J usage is TRBJ2-1, with a weak D call TRBD1 (6 bases). Sequences were obtained from naive CD8+ T cells sorted from blood. The TCR comes from a young man in good health. The CDR3 is CASSSGVGSYNEQFF. The CDR3 DNA follows: TGTGCCAGTAGTTCAGGGGTGGGGTCCTACAATGAGCAGTTCTTC.